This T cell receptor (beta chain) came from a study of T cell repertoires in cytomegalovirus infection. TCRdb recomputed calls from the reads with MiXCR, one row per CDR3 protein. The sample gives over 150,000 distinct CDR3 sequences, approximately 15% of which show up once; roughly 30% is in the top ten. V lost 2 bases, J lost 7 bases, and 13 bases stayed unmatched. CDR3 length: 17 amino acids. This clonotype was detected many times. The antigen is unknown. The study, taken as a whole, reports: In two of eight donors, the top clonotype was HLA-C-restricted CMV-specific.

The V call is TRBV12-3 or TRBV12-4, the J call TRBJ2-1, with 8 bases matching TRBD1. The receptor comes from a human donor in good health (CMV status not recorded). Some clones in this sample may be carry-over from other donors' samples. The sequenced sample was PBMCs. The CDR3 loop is CASSLWGQAGGFNEQFF. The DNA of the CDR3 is TGTGCCAGCAGTTTATGGGGCCAGGCAGGGGGCTTTAATGAGCAGTTCTTC.